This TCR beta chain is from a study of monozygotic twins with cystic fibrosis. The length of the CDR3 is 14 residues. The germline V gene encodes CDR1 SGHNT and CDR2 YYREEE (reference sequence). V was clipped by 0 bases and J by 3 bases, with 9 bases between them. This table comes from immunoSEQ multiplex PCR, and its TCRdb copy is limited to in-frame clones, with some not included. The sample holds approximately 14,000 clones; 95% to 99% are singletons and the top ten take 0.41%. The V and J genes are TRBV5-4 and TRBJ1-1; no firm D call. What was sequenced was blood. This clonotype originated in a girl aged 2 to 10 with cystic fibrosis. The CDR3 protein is CASSLVEAYTEAFF. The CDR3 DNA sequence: TGTGCCAGCAGCTTGGTGGAAGCCTACACTGAAGCTTTCTTT.